The rows below give T cell receptor beta chains drawn from one sample of a study of T cells expressing NK-cell markers. From its re-call of the 5' RACE reads, TCRdb lists each CDR3 protein once, without DNA. The table for this sample gives about 150,000 distinct CDR3 sequences. What was sequenced was blood T cells: a sorted CD56 or NKG2C T cell subset, CD4+ or CD8+ T cells, or bulk PBMC T cells (not recorded which). These receptors were obtained from a woman aged 50 to 60 in good health. Each CDR3 is given with its conserved first and last residue. The order of the fields is J gene, V gene, CDR3 protein.

>TRBJ2-5|TRBV20-1
CSARAFQLAVQETQYF
>TRBJ1-2|TRBV25-1
CASSELGGQLIYGYTF
>TRBJ2-1|TRBV7-9
CASRKSGRAVDEQFF
>TRBJ2-1|TRBV6-5
CASSRLAGSPSDNEQFF
>TRBJ2-1|TRBV5-5
CASSPPRDRLYNEQFF
>TRBJ2-7|TRBV18
CASSPGGEGAYEQYF
>TRBJ1-1|TRBV3-1
CASRKNIDEHTEAFF
>TRBJ2-2|TRBV2
CASTSGSKTGELFF
>TRBJ2-5|TRBV25-1
CASSLSGKTQYF
>TRBJ2-1|TRBV4-1
CASSSSGLALYNEQFF
>TRBJ2-7|TRBV4-1
CASSQGWDEQYF
>TRBJ2-2|TRBV11-2
CASSFEQGGGGELFF
>TRBJ2-7|TRBV4-1
CASSQRVGGVYEQYF
>TRBJ2-7|TRBV5-1
CASREGGSPSYEQYF
>TRBJ2-1|TRBV30
CAWSKENEQFF
>TRBJ2-7|TRBV7-7
CASSLGTDSSYEQYF
>TRBJ2-1|TRBV11-3
CASMVGQNNEQFF
>TRBJ1-2|TRBV27
CASSPAWEPGYTF
>TRBJ1-1|TRBV15
CATSINWQRMNTEAFF
>TRBJ2-5|TRBV7-9
CATLAELQETQYF
>TRBJ2-2|TRBV15
CATSTGTTTGELFF
>TRBJ2-7|TRBV10-2
CASSERRVGEQYF
>TRBJ1-5|TRBV4-1
CASSQWAEGDQPQHF
>TRBJ1-4|TRBV6-2/TRBV6-3
CASSPDRPTNEKLFF
>TRBJ2-7|TRBV27
CASSLSRTGYAEQYF
>TRBJ2-5|TRBV5-1
CASSLPPRRDRSETQYF
>TRBJ2-1|TRBV7-7
CASSPRLAGVSGALDEQFF
>TRBJ2-5|TRBV12-3/TRBV12-4
CASSFAGQETQYF
>TRBJ2-7|TRBV13
CASSVTGQGSSYEQYF
>TRBJ2-1|TRBV12-3/TRBV12-4
CATGRWAEFYNEQFF
>TRBJ2-7|TRBV4-2
CASRLGTGDYEQYF
>TRBJ2-3|TRBV7-6
CASSQAGGDTQYF
>TRBJ2-1|TRBV20-1
CSARTSGAYNEQFF
>TRBJ2-1|TRBV4-1
CASSQGAEQFF
>TRBJ1-1|TRBV4-1
CASSLRGDRGTEAFF
>TRBJ2-1|TRBV4-1
CASSQEGTSSYNEQFF
>TRBJ2-1|TRBV12-5
CASGFNSGTNNEQFF
>TRBJ2-1|TRBV5-5
CASSFNRDTSYNEQFF
>TRBJ2-1|TRBV6-5
CASSSEGIEQFF
>TRBJ2-1|TRBV7-3
CASSLRASGRNEQFF
>TRBJ2-3|TRBV25-1
CASRFTSATDTQYF
>TRBJ2-7|TRBV7-9
CASSLGTGFYEQYF
>TRBJ2-1|TRBV7-9
CASSLASLGTYNEQFF
>TRBJ2-7|TRBV12-3/TRBV12-4
CASSTTYEQYF
>TRBJ2-7|TRBV7-9
CASSPPREEASGEQYF
>TRBJ2-6|TRBV5-1
CASSFWTGGSGANVLTF
>TRBJ2-2|TRBV7-9
CASSPSRLAGPGELFF
>TRBJ2-7|TRBV14
CASTLAALGEQYF